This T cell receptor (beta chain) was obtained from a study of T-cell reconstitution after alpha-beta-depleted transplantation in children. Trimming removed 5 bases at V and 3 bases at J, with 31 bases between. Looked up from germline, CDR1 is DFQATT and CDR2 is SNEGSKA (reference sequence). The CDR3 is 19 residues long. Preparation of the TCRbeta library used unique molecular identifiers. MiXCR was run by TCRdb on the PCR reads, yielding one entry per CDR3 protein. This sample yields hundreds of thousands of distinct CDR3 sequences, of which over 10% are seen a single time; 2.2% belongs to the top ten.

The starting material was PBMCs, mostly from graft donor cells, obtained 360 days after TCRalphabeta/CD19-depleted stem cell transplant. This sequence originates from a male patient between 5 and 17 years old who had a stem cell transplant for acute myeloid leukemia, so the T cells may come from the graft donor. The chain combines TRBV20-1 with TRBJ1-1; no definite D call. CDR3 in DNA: TGCAGTGCTCGACCCTTTCAATTGGCCCCTCACCACTCTGACACTGAAGCTTTCTTT. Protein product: CSARPFQLAPHHSDTEAFF.